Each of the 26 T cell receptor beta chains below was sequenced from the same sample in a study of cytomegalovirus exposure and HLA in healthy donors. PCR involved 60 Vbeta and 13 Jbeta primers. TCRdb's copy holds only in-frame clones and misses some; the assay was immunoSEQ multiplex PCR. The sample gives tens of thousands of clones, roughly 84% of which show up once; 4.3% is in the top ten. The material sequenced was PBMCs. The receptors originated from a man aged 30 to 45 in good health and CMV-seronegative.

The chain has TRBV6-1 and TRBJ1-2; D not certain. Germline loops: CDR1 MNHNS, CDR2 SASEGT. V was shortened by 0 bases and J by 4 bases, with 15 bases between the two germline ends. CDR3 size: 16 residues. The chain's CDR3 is CASSEAQEGWAYGYTF. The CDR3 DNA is TGTGCCAGCAGTGAAGCGCAAGAGGGATGGGCCTATGGCTACACCTTC.

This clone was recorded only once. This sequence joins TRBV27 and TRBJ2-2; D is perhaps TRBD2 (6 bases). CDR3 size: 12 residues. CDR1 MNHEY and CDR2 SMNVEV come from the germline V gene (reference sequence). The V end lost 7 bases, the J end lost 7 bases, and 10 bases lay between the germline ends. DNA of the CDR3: TGTGCCAGCATGGGGGGTAACGGGGAGCTGTTTTTT. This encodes CASMGGNGELFF.

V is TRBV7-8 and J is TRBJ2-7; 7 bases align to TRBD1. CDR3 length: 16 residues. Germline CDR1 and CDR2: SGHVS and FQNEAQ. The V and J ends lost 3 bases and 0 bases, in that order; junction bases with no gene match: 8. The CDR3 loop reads CASSLLTGTVSYEQYF. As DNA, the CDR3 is TGTGCCAGCAGCTTGCTTACCGGGACAGTCTCCTACGAGCAGTACTTC.

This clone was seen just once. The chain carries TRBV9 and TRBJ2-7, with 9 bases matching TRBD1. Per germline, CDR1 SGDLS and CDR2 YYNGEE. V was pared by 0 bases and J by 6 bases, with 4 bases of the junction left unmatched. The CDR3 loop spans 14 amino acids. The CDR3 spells CASSVGDRVGEQYF. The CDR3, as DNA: TGTGCCAGCAGCGTAGGGGACAGGGTTGGCGAGCAGTACTTC.

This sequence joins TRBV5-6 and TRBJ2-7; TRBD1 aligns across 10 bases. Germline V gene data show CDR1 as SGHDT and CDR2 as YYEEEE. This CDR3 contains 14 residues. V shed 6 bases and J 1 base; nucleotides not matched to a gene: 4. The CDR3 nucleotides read TGTGCCAGCAACGGGACAGGGGTGTCCTACGAGCAGTACTTC. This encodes CASNGTGVSYEQYF.

CDR3 residues: CASRTSGSYNEQFF. The CDR3 DNA reads TGTGCCAGTAGAACTAGCGGGTCTTACAATGAGCAGTTCTTC. The genes are TRBV19 and TRBJ2-1; 9 nucleotides align to TRBD2. This CDR3 has 14 amino acids. J was trimmed by 4 bases and V by 6 bases; bases with no gene match: 4. Germline V gives CDR1 LNHDA, CDR2 SQIVND (reference sequence).

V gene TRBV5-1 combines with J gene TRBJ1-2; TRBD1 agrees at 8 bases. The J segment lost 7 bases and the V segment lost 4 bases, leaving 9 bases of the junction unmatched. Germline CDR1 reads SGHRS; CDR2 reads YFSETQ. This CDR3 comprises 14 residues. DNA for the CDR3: TGCGCCAGCAGCCCGACAGGGGACGCCGGTGGCTACACCTTC. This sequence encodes CASSPTGDAGGYTF.

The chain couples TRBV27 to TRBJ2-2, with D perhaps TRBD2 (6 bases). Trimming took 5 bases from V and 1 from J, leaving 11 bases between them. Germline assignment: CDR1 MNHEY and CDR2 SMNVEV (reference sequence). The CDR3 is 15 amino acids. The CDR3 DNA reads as TGTGCCAGCAGTCCCGGGACTGTGAACACCGGGGAGCTGTTTTTT. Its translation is CASSPGTVNTGELFF.

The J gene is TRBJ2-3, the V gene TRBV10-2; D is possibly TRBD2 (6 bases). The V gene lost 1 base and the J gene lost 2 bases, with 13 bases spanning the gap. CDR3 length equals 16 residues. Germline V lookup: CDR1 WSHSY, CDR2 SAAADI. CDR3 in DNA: TGCGCCAGCAGTGAGTTGGGCGGGACCGCCACAGATACGCAGTATTTT. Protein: CASSELGGTATDTQYF.

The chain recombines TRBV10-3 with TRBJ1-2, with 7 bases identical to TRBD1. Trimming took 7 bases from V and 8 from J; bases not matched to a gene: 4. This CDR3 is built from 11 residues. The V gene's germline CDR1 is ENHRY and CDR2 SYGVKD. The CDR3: CAITGGIGYTF. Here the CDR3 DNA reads TGTGCCATCACAGGGGGAATAGGCTACACCTTC.

The CDR3 sequence: CASSLDHQTSTNEKLFF. In DNA, the CDR3 is TGTGCCAGCAGCTTAGATCATCAAACTTCAACTAATGAAAAACTGTTTTTT. The chain joins TRBV11-3 to TRBJ1-4; D remains unclear. Trimming cost V 0 bases and J 0 bases, with 11 bases left between them. The germline V gene has CDR1 SGHNT and CDR2 YENEEA. The CDR3 consists of 17 residues.

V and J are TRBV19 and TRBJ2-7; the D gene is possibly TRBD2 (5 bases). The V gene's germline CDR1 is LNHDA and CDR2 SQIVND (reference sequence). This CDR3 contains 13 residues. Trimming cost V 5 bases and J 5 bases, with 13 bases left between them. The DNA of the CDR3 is TGTGCCAGTAGTCTGAGGAGGTCCAACGAGCAGTACTTC. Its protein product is CASSLRRSNEQYF.

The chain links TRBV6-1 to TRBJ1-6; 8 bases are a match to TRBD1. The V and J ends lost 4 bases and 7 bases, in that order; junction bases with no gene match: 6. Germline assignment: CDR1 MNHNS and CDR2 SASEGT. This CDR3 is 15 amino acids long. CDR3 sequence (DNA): TGTGCCAGCAGTGGAAGGACAGGGCAGAATTCACCCCTCCACTTT. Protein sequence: CASSGRTGQNSPLHF.

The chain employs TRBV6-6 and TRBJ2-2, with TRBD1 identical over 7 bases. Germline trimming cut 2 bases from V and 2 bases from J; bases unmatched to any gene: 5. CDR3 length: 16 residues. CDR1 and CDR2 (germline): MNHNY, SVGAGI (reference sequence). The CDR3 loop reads CASSYGDSPNTGELFF. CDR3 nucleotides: TGTGCCAGCAGTTACGGGGACAGCCCTAACACCGGGGAGCTGTTTTTT.

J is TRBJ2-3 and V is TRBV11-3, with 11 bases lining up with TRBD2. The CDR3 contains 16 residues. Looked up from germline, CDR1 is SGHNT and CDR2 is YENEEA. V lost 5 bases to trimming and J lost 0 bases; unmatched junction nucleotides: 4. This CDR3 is CASSLRTSGSTDTQYF. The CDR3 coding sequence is TGTGCCAGCAGCCTCAGGACTAGCGGGAGCACAGATACGCAGTATTTT.

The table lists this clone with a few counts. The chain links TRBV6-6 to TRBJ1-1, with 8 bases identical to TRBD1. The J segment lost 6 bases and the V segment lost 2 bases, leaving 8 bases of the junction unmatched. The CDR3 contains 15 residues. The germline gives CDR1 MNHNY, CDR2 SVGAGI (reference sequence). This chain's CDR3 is CASSYNPGQVSEAFF. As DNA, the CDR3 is TGTGCCAGCAGTTACAATCCGGGACAGGTTTCTGAAGCTTTCTTT.

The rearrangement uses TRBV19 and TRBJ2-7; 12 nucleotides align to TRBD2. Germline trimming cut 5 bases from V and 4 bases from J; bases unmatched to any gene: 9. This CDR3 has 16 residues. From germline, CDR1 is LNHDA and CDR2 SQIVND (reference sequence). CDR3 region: CASSLRLAGESYEQYF. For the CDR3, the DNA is TGTGCCAGTAGTTTAAGACTAGCGGGAGAATCATACGAGCAGTACTTC.

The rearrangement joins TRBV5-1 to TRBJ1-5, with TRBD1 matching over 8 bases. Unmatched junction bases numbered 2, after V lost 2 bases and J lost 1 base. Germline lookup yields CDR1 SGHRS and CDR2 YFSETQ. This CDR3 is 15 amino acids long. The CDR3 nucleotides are TGCGCCAGCAGCTTTACAGGGGGAAGCAATCAGCCCCAGCATTTT. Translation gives CASSFTGGSNQPQHF. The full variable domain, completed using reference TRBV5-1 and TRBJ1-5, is KAGVTQTPRYLIKTRGQQVTLSCSPISGHRSVSWYQQTPGQGLQFLFEYFSETQRNKGNFPGRFSGRQFSNSRSEMNVSTLELGDSALYLCASSFTGGSNQPQHFGDGTRLSIL.

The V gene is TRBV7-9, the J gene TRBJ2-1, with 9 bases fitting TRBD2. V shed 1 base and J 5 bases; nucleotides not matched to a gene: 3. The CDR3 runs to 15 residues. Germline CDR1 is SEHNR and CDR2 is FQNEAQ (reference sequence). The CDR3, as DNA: TGTGCCAGCAGCTTAGGACTAGCGGTTAACAATGAGCAGTTCTTC. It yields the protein CASSLGLAVNNEQFF.

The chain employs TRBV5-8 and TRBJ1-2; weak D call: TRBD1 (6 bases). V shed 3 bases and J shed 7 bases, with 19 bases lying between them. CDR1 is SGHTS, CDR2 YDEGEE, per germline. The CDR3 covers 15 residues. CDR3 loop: CASSSGDFGPPGYTF. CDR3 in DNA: TGTGCCAGCAGCTCAGGGGATTTCGGGCCCCCTGGCTACACCTTC.

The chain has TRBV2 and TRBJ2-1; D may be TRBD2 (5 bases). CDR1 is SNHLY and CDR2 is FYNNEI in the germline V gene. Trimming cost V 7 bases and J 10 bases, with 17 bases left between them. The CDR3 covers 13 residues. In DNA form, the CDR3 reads TGTGCCAGCAACACCGCCGGGGTCGGGGAGCAGTTCTTC. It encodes CASNTAGVGEQFF.

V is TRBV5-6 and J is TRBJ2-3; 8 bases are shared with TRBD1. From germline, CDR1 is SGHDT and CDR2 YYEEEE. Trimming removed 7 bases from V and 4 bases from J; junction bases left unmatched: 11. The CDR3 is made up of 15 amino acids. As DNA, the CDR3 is TGTGCCAGCCTCAGGGACAGGAATGGGGCAGATACGCAGTATTTT. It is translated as CASLRDRNGADTQYF.

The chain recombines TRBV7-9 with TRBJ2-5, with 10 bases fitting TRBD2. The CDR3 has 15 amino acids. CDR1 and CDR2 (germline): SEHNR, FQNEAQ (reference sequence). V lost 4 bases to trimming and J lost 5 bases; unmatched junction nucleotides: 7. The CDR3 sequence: CASSSGTSAMETQYF. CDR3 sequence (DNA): TGTGCCAGCAGCTCCGGGACTAGCGCCATGGAGACCCAGTACTTC. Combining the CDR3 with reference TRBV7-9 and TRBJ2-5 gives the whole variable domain DTGVSQNPRHKITKRGQNVTFRCDPISEHNRLYWYRQTLGQGPEFLTYFQNEAQLEKSRLLSDRFSAERPKGSFSTLEIQRTEQGDSAMYLCASSSGTSAMETQYFGPGTRLLVL.

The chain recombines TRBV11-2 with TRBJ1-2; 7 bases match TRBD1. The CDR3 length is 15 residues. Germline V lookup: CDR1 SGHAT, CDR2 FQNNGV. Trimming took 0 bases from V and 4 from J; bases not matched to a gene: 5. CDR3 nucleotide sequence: TGTGCCAGCAGCTTAGAGGGGGGACAGATCTATGGCTACACCTTC. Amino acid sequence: CASSLEGGQIYGYTF.

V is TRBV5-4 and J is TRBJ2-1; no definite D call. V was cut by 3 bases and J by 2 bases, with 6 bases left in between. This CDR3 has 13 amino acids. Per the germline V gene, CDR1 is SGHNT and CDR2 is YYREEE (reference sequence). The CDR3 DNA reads TGTGCCAGCAGCTCATCCCCCTACAATGAGCAGTTCTTC. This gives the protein CASSSSPYNEQFF.

As DNA, the CDR3 is TGTGCCAGCAGCTTAACTTCCGGAGGGAACACCGGGGAGCTGTTTTTT. This sequence encodes CASSLTSGGNTGELFF. V usage is TRBV7-2 and J usage is TRBJ2-2; D might be TRBD2 (5 bases). CDR1 is SGHTA and CDR2 is FQGNSA in the germline V gene. Trimming took 2 bases from V and 1 from J, leaving 11 bases between them. CDR3 length: 16 residues.